Below, 2 T cell receptor beta chains from the same sample are listed, as sequenced in a study of shared clonotypes between healthy human individuals. Generated by immunoSEQ multiplex PCR, the TCRdb table keeps only in-frame clones and is missing some. The table shows around 2.5 million clones, with 90% to 95% occurring only once. The sequenced material came from naive CD4+ T cells from PBMCs. Noted subset: CD45RA+ positively selected. These TCRs come from a man aged 18 to 30 in good health. Some clones in this sample may be carry-over from other donors' samples.

The chain carries TRBV18 and TRBJ2-1; TRBD2 agrees at 11 bases. This CDR3 is 15 amino acids long. Trimming cost V 6 bases and J 6 bases; bases outside gene matches: 7. The germline V gene has CDR1 KGHSH and CDR2 LQKENI. CDR3 sequence (DNA): TGTGCCAGCTCGCCCACTAGCGGGGGAACCAATGAGCAGTTCTTC. It yields the protein CASSPTSGGTNEQFF. Full variable domain (remainder filled in from reference TRBV18 and TRBJ2-1): NAGVMQNPRHLVRRRGQEARLRCSPMKGHSHVYWYRQLPEEGLKFMVYLQKENIIDESGMPKERFSAEFPKEGPSILRIQQVVRGDSAAYFCASSPTSGGTNEQFFGPGTRLTVL.

V gene TRBV11-2 combines with J gene TRBJ1-2; no firm D call. This CDR3 comprises 12 residues. The germline V gene encodes CDR1 SGHAT and CDR2 FQNNGV. Trimming removed 1 base from V and 8 bases from J, with 8 bases in between. As DNA, the CDR3 is TGTGCCAGCAGCTTAGGCCTATTCGGCTACACCTTC. It translates to CASSLGLFGYTF.